This TCR beta chain stems from a study of blood T cell repertoires in COVID-19. Across the whole study: Samples taken during acute and convalescent COVID-19 were collected in the United States, Italy and Spain. Sample material is recorded as cDNA or gDNA derived from T cells, B-cell-depleted T cells, or PBMCs.

In the study's own analysis: It was from reference gene primer amplification that nucleated cell counts were estimated. Sequencing was performed with immunoSEQ multiplex PCR; in TCRdb, only in-frame clones are kept and a portion is missing. Clone size and V and J calls were adopted from that table, with D and trimming inferred from the DNA. The data show 98,000 or so clones, approximately 88% seen once. The CDR3 covers 15 residues. The ends were cut back, 5 bases at V and 5 bases at J, with 18 bases in the middle. Germline values: CDR1 SEHNR, CDR2 FQNEAQ (reference sequence). Enrolled during active infection, Seattle patients were then followed longitudinally.

This TCR came from a man in his 60s with COVID-19, enrolled during active disease. The rearrangement joins TRBV7-9 to TRBJ2-5; weak D call: TRBD1 (5 bases). Sequencing used peripheral blood. CDR3 nucleotide sequence: TGTGCCAGCAGCGTCGTGTTGGGGCTAGGGGAGACCCAGTACTTC. This codes for CASSVVLGLGETQYF.